This TCR beta chain was profiled in a study of monozygotic twins with inflammatory bowel disease. The study, taken as a whole, reports: For IBD patients, clonotypes shared with others were fewer than for healthy twins, especially with disease activity.

Of note for this clonotype: Antigen specificity is unknown.

Looked up from germline, CDR1 is DFQATT and CDR2 is SNEGSKA (reference sequence). The CDR3 loop spans 12 amino acids. UMIs containing a 6-nucleotide sample barcode were added via template switching. TCRdb reprocessed the 5' RACE reads and keeps a single row for each CDR3 protein, giving no DNA. This sample contains more than 300,000 distinct CDR3 sequences. J is TRBJ1-1 and V is TRBV20-1. This clonotype was obtained from a human donor with ulcerative colitis or Crohn's disease, or a healthy co-twin of an affected twin (not recorded which). The sequenced sample was blood. This CDR3 reads CSARDGDTEAFF.